This section outlines one T cell receptor (beta chain) sequence together with its context. The CDR3 is 14 amino acids. V gave up 10 bases and J gave up 6 bases; unmatched junction bases: 14. Germline V gene data show CDR1 as MGHRA and CDR2 as YSYEKL. Repertoires were generated with immunoSEQ multiplex PCR, while TCRdb's copy carries only in-frame clones and drops some. Counted here are 380,000 or so clones, under 90% occurring once; the ten biggest clones make up 7% to 9.5%. The data originate from a study of Ad26.COV2.S vaccination and SARS-CoV-2 variants. The wider study: Into the muscle, Ad26.COV2.S was dosed once or twice, 56 days apart.

Treatment given: 15 to 20 received Ad26.COV2.S at low or high dose, single or two shots; a few received placebo; per-sample allocation not given. Collection of the samples took place on day 63 after the first injection of vaccine or placebo. The receptor's source is a person between 18 and 65 years old who received the Ad26.COV2.S COVID-19 vaccine or a placebo. Sequenced here: peripheral blood, sampled in a trial of Ad26.COV2.S vaccine versus placebo. V and J are TRBV4-1 and TRBJ1-1; TRBD1 aligns across 7 bases. CDR3 sequence reads: CATTPTGRMAEAFF. Here the CDR3 DNA reads TGCGCCACCACACCGACAGGGAGGATGGCTGAAGCTTTCTTT.